At least ten counts were recorded for the clone carrying this TCR beta chain. What it binds is unknown. This entry comes from a study of PD-L1 blockade in urothelial cancer. For the study at large: The analyses of blood took place 3 weeks (second dose) and 6 weeks after treatment start.

Sequencing was performed with immunoSEQ multiplex PCR; in TCRdb, only in-frame clones are kept and a portion is missing. The data show about 43,000 clones, around 80% seen once. The CDR3 loop spans 18 amino acids. Germline V gene lookup returns CDR1 MDHEN and CDR2 SYDVKM. The V and J ends lost 6 bases and 4 bases, in that order; junction bases with no gene match: 19. Noted time point: pretreatment peripheral blood. The study's findings and limits: Clonality of blood TCR below the median before treatment predicted better survival.

The sample was PBMCs, taken around atezolizumab (anti-PD-L1) treatment. This receptor was obtained from a man in his sixties with urothelial cancer. The chain is built from TRBV28 and TRBJ2-5, with 8 bases matching TRBD1. The CDR3 reads CASSLPDRGYGGRETQYF. Written as DNA, the CDR3 is TGTGCCAGCAGCCTCCCAGACAGGGGTTATGGTGGGCGAGAGACCCAGTACTTC.